What follows describes a single T cell receptor beta chain. Its antigen is unknown. This entry belongs to a study of identifying expanded T cells in peripheral blood. The germline V gene encodes CDR1 MDHEN and CDR2 SYDVKM. The junction had 4 bases not matched to a gene; V was cut back by 9 bases and J by 2 bases. There are 13 residues in the CDR3. Some clones are missing from TCRdb's copy, which holds only in-frame ones; the method was immunoSEQ multiplex PCR. The repertoire has around 100,000 clones, about 90% of them found once; the top ten carry 5% to 6.5%. No infections or other immune events were documented during collection. Study-wide results and caveats: Two-week clone count variance significantly increased as total template count grew. Over approximately two and four weeks, about 17 and 20 clones changed, versus around 1.3 between replicates.

V gene TRBV28 combines with J gene TRBJ1-2; TRBD1 matches at 9 bases. The receptor was derived from a person aged 18 to 69 in good health. Sequenced sample: blood. In DNA form, the CDR3 reads TGTGCCAGTACGACAGGGGGGAACTATGGCTACACCTTC. This sequence encodes CASTTGGNYGYTF.